Following are 22 T cell receptor beta chains from one sample sequenced in a study of molecular identifiers for immune sequencing clone quantification. TCRdb called the PCR reads again in MiXCR, with one record for every CDR3 protein. Of around 300,000 distinct CDR3 sequences detected, roughly 24% appear once; the ten largest clones hold around 0.76%. Sequenced material: naive CD8+ T cells from blood, with Jurkat cell RNA spiked in. Sample subset: FACS-sorted CD8+CD4-CCR7+CD45RA+ naive T cells. All receptors derive from a human donor in good health. Some libraries in this study had Jurkat cell RNA spiked in.

The sample holds a few counts of this clonotype. The rearrangement uses TRBV5-5 and TRBJ2-7; 8 nucleotides agree with TRBD2. The CDR3 is 18 residues long. V trimming: 0 bases; J trimming: 2 bases; junction bases outside the gene matches: 13. CDR1 and CDR2 (germline): SGHKS, YYEKEE (reference sequence). The CDR3 sequence is CASSLAAVDGTSPYEQYF. As DNA, the CDR3 is TGTGCCAGCAGCTTGGCCGCAGTCGACGGGACTAGTCCCTACGAGCAGTACTTC.

This clonotype was detected many times. J is TRBJ2-1 and V is TRBV30; D gene uncertain. There are 11 residues in the CDR3. The V end lost 5 bases, the J end lost 8 bases, and 10 bases lay between the germline ends. Germline loops: CDR1 GTSNPN, CDR2 SVGIG (reference sequence). Here the CDR3 DNA reads TGTGCCTGGGAAATTACATATGAGCAGTTCTTC. Residues: CAWEITYEQFF.

V is TRBV4-1 and J is TRBJ1-5, with a possible D match to TRBD1 (5 bases). The germline CDR1 and CDR2 sequences are MGHRA and YSYEKL. V dropped 11 bases and J dropped 9 bases, with 29 bases sitting between them. This CDR3 contains 16 residues. CDR3 sequence: CARRPLGPGHAPPQHF. The CDR3 bases are TGCGCCCGCCGCCCCCTTGGCCCGGGGCATGCTCCGCCCCAGCATTTT.

V gene TRBV7-8 combines with J gene TRBJ2-7, with D maybe TRBD2 (6 bases). CDR1 is SGHVS and CDR2 is FQNEAQ in the germline V gene. This CDR3 has 16 residues. V lost 5 bases to trimming and J lost 5 bases, with 22 bases between them. CDR3 sequence: CASSPRAMGGGNEQYF. The CDR3 DNA reads as TGTGCCAGCAGCCCCAGGGCCATGGGGGGAGGTAACGAGCAGTACTTC.

This chain links TRBV2 with TRBJ2-4; tentatively, D is TRBD1 or TRBD2 (5 bases each). The CDR3 extends over 16 amino acids. The germline CDR1 and CDR2 sequences are SNHLY and FYNNEI. Trimming cost V 2 bases and J 3 bases, with 14 bases left between them. The CDR3 loop is CASSEIWGKGKNIQYF. CDR3 DNA sequence: TGTGCCAGCAGTGAAATTTGGGGGAAAGGCAAAAACATTCAGTACTTC.

This clonotype has a count of ten or more. The chain has TRBV9 and TRBJ2-7, with unresolved D. V was trimmed by 4 bases and J by 5 bases, leaving 19 bases between them. Germline loops: CDR1 SGDLS, CDR2 YYNGEE. The CDR3 contains 15 residues. This chain's CDR3 is CASSPHSEPEDEQYF. The CDR3 nucleotides read TGTGCCAGCAGCCCTCACTCGGAGCCCGAGGACGAGCAGTACTTC. Looking up the rest from reference TRBV9 and TRBJ2-7 gives the full variable domain: DSGVTQTPKHLITATGQRVTLRCSPRSGDLSVYWYQQSLDQGLQFLIQYYNGEERAKGNILERFSAQQFPDLHSELNLSSLELGDSALYFCASSPHSEPEDEQYFGPGTRLTVT.

The chain carries TRBV5-5 and TRBJ2-7, with D perhaps matching TRBD1 (5 bases). This CDR3 spans 14 amino acids. Deletions cut 0 bases from V and 2 bases from J, with 9 bases between. Germline CDR1 and CDR2: SGHKS and YYEKEE (reference sequence). The CDR3 protein is CASSLGQWAYEQYF. CDR3 nucleotide sequence: TGTGCCAGCAGCTTGGGACAGTGGGCCTACGAGCAGTACTTC.

This clonotype has more than one count but fewer than ten. This chain connects TRBV28 to TRBJ1-5; 10 nucleotides match TRBD1. Germline CDR1 is MDHEN and CDR2 is SYDVKM. The CDR3 spans 17 residues. The ends lost 2 bases at V and 4 bases at J; junction bases unmatched: 8. This chain's CDR3 is CASSLAPRDRGNQPQHF. As DNA, the CDR3 is TGTGCCAGCAGTTTAGCCCCCCGGGACAGGGGAAATCAGCCCCAGCATTTT.

This clonotype was detected only a few times. CDR3 loop: CSARGHQGLGNTIYF. CDR3 nucleotides: TGCAGTGCTAGAGGGCACCAGGGACTAGGAAACACCATATATTTT. J is TRBJ1-3 and V is TRBV20-1; the D gene is possibly TRBD1 (5 bases). The CDR3 is made up of 15 amino acids. V was cut by 1 base and J by 4 bases, with 14 bases left in between. CDR1 and CDR2 (germline): DFQATT, SNEGSKA (reference sequence).

Comments on this clonotype: A much larger clone differs by one base, so this may be a read error. The V call is TRBV20-1, the J call TRBJ2-5, with D perhaps matching TRBD2 (5 bases). This CDR3 has 13 residues. From germline, CDR1 is DFQATT and CDR2 SNEGSKA (reference sequence). CDR3 loop: CSARRAYQESQYF. CDR3 sequence (DNA): TGCAGTGCTAGGAGGGCGTACCAAGAGAGCCAGTACTTC.

This rearrangement joins TRBV12-3 or TRBV12-4 to TRBJ2-3, with D maybe TRBD2 (5 bases). Trimming stripped 7 bases from V and 6 bases from J, with 23 bases between. The CDR3 is made up of 16 amino acids. In nucleotides, the CDR3 is TGTGCCAGCACCCAGATCACCGGGGTACTCCGGGATACGCAGTATTTT. Its translation: CASTQITGVLRDTQYF.

This clonotype was picked up many times. The rearrangement links TRBV12-3 or TRBV12-4 to TRBJ1-1; unclear D gene. The CDR3 has 12 residues. Trimming left V 7 bases short and J 0 bases short, with 6 bases between. CDR3 coding DNA: TGTGCCAGCACCGGCTTGAACACTGAAGCTTTCTTT. Protein sequence: CASTGLNTEAFF.

This clonotype was detected only a few times. The V gene is TRBV6-2 or TRBV6-3, the J gene TRBJ2-7; the D is unclear. The V and J ends lost 7 bases and 7 bases respectively, with 11 bases between them. Per the germline V gene, CDR1 is MNHEY and CDR2 is SVGEGT. The CDR3 runs 11 residues. The CDR3 protein is CASTNWPEQYF. CDR3 nucleotides: TGTGCCAGCACTAACTGGCCGGAGCAGTACTTC.

Remarks on this clonotype: A much larger clone differs by one base, so this may be a read error. The chain links TRBV29-1 to TRBJ1-2, with D tentatively TRBD1 (5 bases). This CDR3 region has 14 residues. The germline gives CDR1 SQVTM, CDR2 ANQGSEA. CDR3 amino acids: CSVEPFGANCGYTF. DNA of the CDR3: TGCAGCGTTGAGCCCTTCGGGGCCAACTGTGGCTACACCTTC.

The sample holds many counts of this clonotype. This chain joins TRBV6-5 and TRBJ1-6; tentatively, D is TRBD1 (5 bases). Germline lookup yields CDR1 MNHEY and CDR2 SVGAGI. V was trimmed by 2 bases and J by 9 bases, leaving 11 bases between them. The CDR3 is 14 residues long. The CDR3 sequence is CASSYQGAGSPLHF. The CDR3 nucleotides are TGTGCCAGCAGTTACCAGGGCGCCGGTTCACCCCTCCACTTT.

There are many counts of this clonotype. The rearrangement uses TRBV27 and TRBJ1-1; TRBD1 might be the D (5 bases). V lost 4 bases and J 9 bases, leaving 12 bases between the germline ends. This CDR3 comprises 12 residues. In germline, CDR1 is MNHEY, CDR2 SMNVEV (reference sequence). CDR3: CASSSYGTQAFF. CDR3 in DNA: TGTGCCAGCAGTTCCTACGGGACCCAAGCTTTCTTT.

The rearrangement uses TRBV25-1 and TRBJ2-3; D gene ambiguous. Germline CDR1 and CDR2: MGHDK and SYGVNS. V gave up 6 bases and J gave up 6 bases, with 16 bases separating them. This CDR3 spans 14 amino acids. The CDR3 region is CASSPRYLADTQYF. CDR3 in DNA: TGTGCCAGCAGCCCACGGTACCTGGCGGATACGCAGTATTTT.

The V and J genes are TRBV27 and TRBJ2-7; perhaps TRBD1 as D (5 bases). CDR3 size: 14 residues. Germline lookup yields CDR1 MNHEY and CDR2 SMNVEV (reference sequence). CDR3 loop: CATRPVHSRDEQYF. For the CDR3, the DNA is TGTGCGACTCGACCCGTGCATTCCAGGGACGAGCAGTACTTC.

This clonotype showed up just a few times. V gene TRBV7-9 combines with J gene TRBJ1-5, with no clear D. Trimming took off 3 bases at V and 7 bases at J, with 13 bases between the two ends. Per the germline V gene, CDR1 is SEHNR and CDR2 is FQNEAQ (reference sequence). This CDR3 region has 14 residues. The CDR3 spells CASSFDSARQPQHF. CDR3 nucleotide sequence: TGTGCCAGCAGCTTCGACTCAGCGAGACAGCCCCAGCATTTT.

This clonotype has more than one count but fewer than ten. The gene calls are TRBV6-2 or TRBV6-3 and TRBJ1-1, with 7 bases matching TRBD1. CDR1 is MNHEY, CDR2 SVGEGT, per germline. The CDR3 extends over 13 amino acids. V gave up 10 bases and J gave up 1 base; unmatched junction bases: 6. CDR3 sequence reads: CANSQGWNTEAFF. The CDR3, as DNA: TGTGCCAACTCACAGGGGTGGAACACTGAAGCTTTCTTT.

In regard to this clonotype: Given the absence of the conserved phenylalanine or tryptophan at the CDR3 end, a read error is likely. The gene calls are TRBV23-1 and TRBJ1-1; D gene ambiguous. TRBV23-1 carries the ORF label, with uncertain function. V was pared by 0 bases and J by 2 bases, with 10 bases between. The CDR3 has 15 residues. CDR3 DNA: TGCGCCAGCAGTCAATCTTGTACGGACAACACTGAAGCTTTCCTT. This translates into CASSQSCTDNTEAFL.

This clonotype was recorded a few times. The CDR3 DNA follows: TGTGCCAGCAGCTTAGGATGGGGGCCCGACACTGAAGCTTTCTTT. As protein: CASSLGWGPDTEAFF. V gene TRBV7-9 combines with J gene TRBJ1-1, with D tentatively TRBD1 (6 bases). Germline V lookup: CDR1 SEHNR, CDR2 FQNEAQ (reference sequence). The CDR3 runs 15 residues. Between the trimmed V and J ends, which lost 1 base and 3 bases, there was a span of 12 bases. Using reference TRBV7-9 and TRBJ1-1 for the parts outside the CDR3, the full variable domain is DTGVSQNPRHKITKRGQNVTFRCDPISEHNRLYWYRQTLGQGPEFLTYFQNEAQLEKSRLLSDRFSAERPKGSFSTLEIQRTEQGDSAMYLCASSLGWGPDTEAFFGQGTRLTVV.